These 19 T cell receptor beta chains share one sample of origin, sequenced in a study of Ad26.COV2.S vaccination and SARS-CoV-2 variants. Using immunoSEQ multiplex PCR, the repertoire was profiled, and TCRdb retains in-frame clones only, with some absent. Altogether fewer than 600,000 clones are present, roughly 87% being singletons, with the ten largest covering about 1.5%. As to treatment: about 20 received Ad26.COV2.S at low or high dose, single or two shots; 5 received placebo; per-sample allocation not given. The investigators took samples on day 63 after the first vaccine or placebo injection. The sequenced sample was peripheral blood, obtained in a trial of Ad26.COV2.S vaccine versus placebo. The receptor set was obtained from a person between 18 and 59 years old who received the Ad26.COV2.S COVID-19 vaccine or a placebo.

The CDR3: CATSRDIGQETQYF. The DNA of the CDR3 is TGTGCCACCAGCAGAGATATCGGGCAAGAGACCCAGTACTTC. The chain combines TRBV15 with TRBJ2-5, with D hard to call. Trimming left V 0 bases short and J 2 bases short, with 7 bases between. The CDR3 is 14 residues long. Germline-derived CDR1 and CDR2 are LNHNV and YYDKDF (reference sequence). The full variable domain, in which reference TRBV15 and TRBJ2-5 provide the parts outside the CDR3, is DAMVIQNPRYQVTQFGKPVTLSCSQTLNHNVMYWYQQKSSQAPKLLFHYYDKDFNNEADTPDNFQSRRPNTSFCFLDIRSPGLGDTAMYLCATSRDIGQETQYFGPGTRLLVL.

This chain uses TRBV6-6 with TRBJ1-2; maybe TRBD1 (5 bases). V was shortened by 2 bases and J by 2 bases, with 12 bases between the two germline ends. The germline CDR1 and CDR2 sequences are MNHNY and SVGAGI (reference sequence). CDR3 length: 15 amino acids. CDR3 bases: TGTGCCAGCAGTTACAGGATAGGGGAGAACTATGGCTACACCTTC. Translated, it gives CASSYRIGENYGYTF.

This chain joins TRBV4-3 and TRBJ2-3; 7 nucleotides agree with TRBD2. The CDR3 length is 17 residues. The germline V gene has CDR1 LGHNA and CDR2 YSLEER. V shed 0 bases, J shed 3 bases, and the junction held 9 bases outside the gene matches. CDR3 sequence (DNA): TGCGCCAGCAGCCAAGAACTCGGGACCGGGGGGACAGATACGCAGTATTTT. Protein product: CASSQELGTGGTDTQYF.

V usage is TRBV3-1 (or the pseudogene TRBV3-2) and J usage is TRBJ2-2; 9 nucleotides align to TRBD2. Germline V CDR1 and CDR2: LGHDT, YNNKEL (reference sequence). V gave up 4 bases and J gave up 3 bases; unmatched junction bases: 9. CDR3 size: 17 residues. DNA for the CDR3: TGTGCCAGCAGCCGCCAAGCGGGGGGAGTGTACACCGGGGAGCTGTTTTTT. Its protein is CASSRQAGGVYTGELFF.

The chain links TRBV6-6 to TRBJ2-2; D unresolved. V shed 4 bases and J shed 7 bases, with 10 bases lying between them. The CDR3 is made up of 13 amino acids. Germline CDR1 and CDR2: MNHNY and SVGAGI (reference sequence). The CDR3 is CASSSPGIGELFF. The CDR3 bases are TGTGCCAGCAGTTCACCTGGGATCGGGGAGCTGTTTTTT.

The rearrangement joins TRBV28 to TRBJ1-1; D perhaps matches TRBD1 (6 bases). This CDR3 is built from 13 residues. Trimming took 7 bases from V and 8 from J, leaving 17 bases between them. Germline V lookup: CDR1 MDHEN, CDR2 SYDVKM. The CDR3 nucleotides are TGTGCCAGCACCCTACTCACAACAGGGGAAGCTTTCTTT. It is translated as CASTLLTTGEAFF.

The rearrangement uses TRBV3-1 (or the pseudogene TRBV3-2) and TRBJ1-1; D may be TRBD1 (6 bases). The CDR3 is 13 amino acids. Trimming removed 1 base at V and 8 bases at J, with 11 bases between. Germline V CDR1 and CDR2: LGHDT, YNNKEL (reference sequence). CDR3 sequence: CASSQAAGQEAFF. The CDR3 nucleotides read TGTGCCAGCAGCCAAGCGGCCGGACAGGAAGCTTTCTTT.

The chain joins TRBV5-1 to TRBJ2-1, with D unclear. Germline V gives CDR1 SGHRS, CDR2 YFSETQ. CDR3 length equals 12 residues. Trimming took off 7 bases at V and 4 bases at J, with 9 bases between the two ends. CDR3 loop: CASGYGYNEQFF. As DNA, the CDR3 is TGCGCCAGCGGTTACGGTTACAATGAGCAGTTCTTC.

V and J are TRBV6-5 and TRBJ2-1; 9 nucleotides agree with TRBD2. CDR3 length equals 15 residues. The junction had 5 bases not matched to a gene; V was cut back by 6 bases and J by 2 bases. Per germline, CDR1 MNHEY and CDR2 SVGAGI. The CDR3 loop is CASSSGTSTYNEQFF. DNA of the CDR3: TGTGCCAGCAGCTCGGGGACTAGCACCTACAATGAGCAGTTCTTC.

The chain links TRBV6-5 to TRBJ1-3, with 9 nucleotides matching TRBD1. V dropped 0 bases and J dropped 4; count of bases not matched to a gene: 4. The CDR3 extends over 16 amino acids. The germline V gene has CDR1 MNHEY and CDR2 SVGAGI. CDR3 in amino acids: CASSYSNRGLGNTIYF. CDR3 DNA sequence: TGTGCCAGCAGTTACTCGAACAGGGGGCTAGGAAACACCATATATTTT.

The genes are TRBV6-1 and TRBJ2-1; D is ambiguous. Germline assignment: CDR1 MNHNS and CDR2 SASEGT. Trimming cost V 2 bases and J 0 bases, with 11 bases left between them. The CDR3 sequence is 16 residues long. The CDR3 nucleotides read TGTGCCAGCAGTGAAAAGGGCTCTCGCTCCTACAATGAGCAGTTCTTC. Translated: CASSEKGSRSYNEQFF.

The chain joins TRBV6-1 to TRBJ1-1, with 7 bases aligning to TRBD1. The J segment lost 6 bases and the V segment lost 4 bases, leaving 17 bases of the junction unmatched. Germline assignment: CDR1 MNHNS and CDR2 SASEGT. The length of the CDR3 is 17 residues. The chain's CDR3 is CASSVTLGGTVRSEAFF. CDR3 DNA: TGTGCCAGCAGTGTAACTTTAGGAGGGACAGTTCGGTCTGAAGCTTTCTTT.

This sequence joins TRBV18 and TRBJ1-1; D ambiguous. CDR3 length: 13 residues. Germline CDR1 reads KGHSH; CDR2 reads LQKENI. The V end lost 1 base, the J end lost 7 bases, and 10 bases lay between the germline ends. CDR3 sequence reads: CASSPRQEGEAFF. For the CDR3, the DNA is TGTGCCAGCTCACCACGGCAGGAGGGTGAAGCTTTCTTT.

The chain recombines TRBV27 with TRBJ2-1, with D perhaps TRBD2 (6 bases). Germline V gene sequence: CDR1 MNHEY, CDR2 SMNVEV (reference sequence). With 11 bases removed from V and 4 bases from J, the gap between germline ends came to 9 bases. This CDR3 region has 11 residues. CDR3 residues: CASRGYNEQFF. The CDR3 nucleotides are TGTGCCTCTCGGGGGTACAATGAGCAGTTCTTC.

The chain combines TRBV18 with TRBJ2-7, with 8 positions matching TRBD1. Germline CDR1 is KGHSH and CDR2 is LQKENI. CDR3 length: 14 residues. The V segment lost 3 bases and the J segment 9 bases; nucleotides outside the gene matches: 10. CDR3 protein: CASSPRGQAEPQYF. In nucleotides, the CDR3 is TGTGCCAGCTCACCGCGGGGACAGGCTGAACCGCAGTACTTC.

The chain recombines TRBV27 with TRBJ1-3; 9 nucleotides agree with TRBD1. The length of the CDR3 is 18 residues. Per germline, CDR1 MNHEY and CDR2 SMNVEV (reference sequence). The V and J ends lost 8 bases and 4 bases, in that order; junction bases with no gene match: 18. DNA of the CDR3: TGTGCCAGCCGCTCCTGGGACAGGGAGTACTGGGGAGGAAACACCATATATTTT. This sequence encodes CASRSWDREYWGGNTIYF.

V gene TRBV7-2 combines with J gene TRBJ1-1; no firm D call. There are 13 residues in the CDR3. CDR1 and CDR2 (germline): SGHTA, FQGNSA. Deletions cut 1 base from V and 6 bases from J, with 9 bases between. Here the CDR3 reads CASSLVRAPEAFF. The CDR3 region has the DNA TGTGCCAGCAGCTTAGTGAGGGCCCCTGAAGCTTTCTTT. The variable domain in full, with the rest retrieved from reference TRBV7-2 and TRBJ1-1, is GAGVSQSPSNKVTEKGKDVELRCDPISGHTALYWYRQSLGQGLEFLIYFQGNSAPDKSGLPSDRFSAERTGGSVSTLTIQRTQQEDSAVYLCASSLVRAPEAFFGQGTRLTVV.

The chain employs TRBV6-6 and TRBJ1-3; D gene ambiguous. Trimming stripped 2 bases from V and 0 bases from J, with 8 bases between. The CDR3 totals 15 residues. Germline V gene lookup returns CDR1 MNHNY and CDR2 SVGAGI (reference sequence). Here the CDR3 reads CASSYPSDSGNTIYF. CDR3 DNA sequence: TGTGCCAGCAGTTACCCCTCGGACTCTGGAAACACCATATATTTT.

The rearrangement links TRBV12-3 or TRBV12-4 to TRBJ1-2, with 8 bases fitting TRBD1. CDR3 length: 13 residues. V trimming: 6 bases; J trimming: 4 bases; junction bases outside the gene matches: 4. CDR3 bases: TGTGCCAGCAGCCCGGGACAGGTCTATGGCTACACCTTC. Its protein product is CASSPGQVYGYTF.